This T cell receptor (beta chain) was documented in a study of cytomegalovirus exposure and HLA in healthy donors. Study at large: As an earlier analysis found, around 170 million T cells yielded 90 million to 140 million unique TCR beta sequences.

On this clone: The antigen remains undetermined.

PCR was performed using 60 Vbeta and 13 Jbeta primers. TCRdb's table, derived via immunoSEQ multiplex PCR, lists solely in-frame clones and lacks some. The table shows some 89,000 clones, with approximately 80% occurring only once. Study-level points and caveats: Among TCR beta chains, those listed as cytomegalovirus-associated numbered over 150. A later analysis showed TCR association rates differing by HLA locus, peaking at DRB1 and lowest at HLA-C. Reports state that TCR beta sequences accurately predicted most subjects' HLA-A and HLA-B alleles.

The J segment lost 8 bases and the V segment lost 6 bases, leaving 3 bases of the junction unmatched. Germline V gene data show CDR1 as MGHDK and CDR2 as SYGVNS. There are 13 residues in the CDR3. Material for sequencing was PBMCs. The chain combines TRBV25-1 with TRBJ2-3; 12 bases are a match to TRBD2. This sequence was found in a woman under 40 in good health and CMV-seronegative. The CDR3 protein is CASRTGLAGTQYF. As DNA, the CDR3 is TGTGCCAGCAGGACGGGACTAGCGGGTACGCAGTATTTT. Full variable domain (rest looked up from reference TRBV25-1 and TRBJ2-3): EADIYQTPRYLVIGTGKKITLECSQTMGHDKMYWYQQDPGMELHLIHYSYGVNSTEKGDLSSESTVSRIRTEHFPLTLESARPSHTSQYLCASRTGLAGTQYFGPGTRLTVL.